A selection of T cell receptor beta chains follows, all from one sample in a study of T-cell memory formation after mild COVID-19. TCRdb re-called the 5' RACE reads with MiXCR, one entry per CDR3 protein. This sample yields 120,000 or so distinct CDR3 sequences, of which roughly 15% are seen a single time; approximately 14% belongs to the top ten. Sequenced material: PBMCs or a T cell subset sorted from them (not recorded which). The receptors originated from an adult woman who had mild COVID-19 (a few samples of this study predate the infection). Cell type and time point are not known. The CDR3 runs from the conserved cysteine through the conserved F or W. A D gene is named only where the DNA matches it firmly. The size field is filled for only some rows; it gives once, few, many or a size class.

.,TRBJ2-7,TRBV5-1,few,CASSPLAGSYEQYF,TGTGCCAGCTCACCACTCGCAGGATCCTACGAGCAGTACTTC
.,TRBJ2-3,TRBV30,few,CAWFWGGSGDTQYF,TGTGCCTGGTTTTGGGGCGGATCAGGGGATACGCAGTATTTT
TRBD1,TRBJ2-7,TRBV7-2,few,CASSGNGQGLTYEQYF,TGTGCCAGCAGCGGAAATGGACAGGGGCTGACCTACGAGCAGTACTTC
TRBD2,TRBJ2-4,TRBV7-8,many,CASSSGTSGGALNIQYF,TGTGCCAGCAGCTCCGGGACTAGCGGGGGGGCCCTAAACATTCAGTACTTC
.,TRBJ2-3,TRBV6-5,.,CASSSISGGTSTDTQYF,TGTGCCAGCAGCTCCATCTCGGGCGGAACTAGCACAGATACGCAGTATTTT
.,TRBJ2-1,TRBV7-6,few,CASSPSGNNEQFF,TGTGCCAGCAGCCCCTCGGGGAACAATGAGCAGTTCTTC
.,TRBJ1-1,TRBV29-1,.,CSVGMNTEAFF,TGCAGCGTTGGGATGAACACTGAAGCTTTCTTT
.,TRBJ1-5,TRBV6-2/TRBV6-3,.,CASSYKVNSNQPQHF,TGTGCCAGCAGTTACAAGGTTAATAGCAATCAGCCCCAGCATTTT
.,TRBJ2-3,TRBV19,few,CASPGYTQYF,TGTGCCAGCCCGGGATATACGCAGTATTTT
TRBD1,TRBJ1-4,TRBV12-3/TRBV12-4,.,CASSPRDRGRKLFF,TGTGCCAGCAGTCCCCGGGACAGGGGGAGAAAACTGTTTTTT